These T cell receptor beta chains were read from a single sample in a study of blood T cells in healthy people across ages. TCRdb called the 5' RACE reads again in MiXCR, with one record for every CDR3 protein. Here the sample spans 730,000 or so distinct CDR3 sequences, 35% to 45% being singletons. Sequencing was done on a sample of blood. The receptors shown here come from a woman aged 60-75 years in good health. CDR3s include the opening cysteine and the closing phenylalanine or tryptophan. A D gene is named only where the DNA matches it firmly. Clone size appears in some rows only: once, few, many, or a class for an expanded clone.

>NA|TRBV12-3/TRBV12-4|NA|TRBJ2-1
CASSLNGPNEQFF
TGTGCCAGCAGTTTAAACGGGCCCAATGAGCAGTTCTTC
>NA|TRBV29-1|NA|TRBJ2-1
CSAEGPSGGTPYNEQFF
TGCAGCGCCGAAGGTCCCTCTGGCGGGACGCCATACAATGAGCAGTTCTTC
>NA|TRBV14|few|TRBJ1-1
CASSQSRPNTEAFF
TGTGCCAGCAGCCAATCGAGGCCGAACACTGAAGCTTTCTTT
>TRBD2|TRBV9|NA|TRBJ2-7
CVSSVAGSGASYEQYF
TGTGTCAGCAGCGTAGCGGGGTCCGGGGCGTCCTACGAGCAGTACTTC
>NA|TRBV28|once|TRBJ2-4
CASSLPSAGRVNIQYF
TGTGCCAGCAGTCTCCCCTCGGCGGGACGGGTAAACATTCAGTACTTC
>TRBD2|TRBV20-1|NA|TRBJ2-4
CSAIRRLAGEQYF
TGCAGTGCTATTCGGAGATTAGCGGGGGAGCAGTACTTC
>NA|TRBV6-5|NA|TRBJ2-6
CASLQEVGANVLTF
TGTGCCAGCCTACAGGAAGTTGGGGCCAACGTCCTGACTTTC
>TRBD2|TRBV5-1|few|TRBJ2-7
CASRAQVAGGYEQYF
TGCGCCAGCCGAGCCCAGGTAGCGGGGGGCTACGAGCAGTACTTC
>NA|TRBV3-1|NA|TRBJ2-7
CASSLRATGSDEQYF
TGTGCCAGCAGCCTACGAGCAACAGGGAGCGACGAGCAGTACTTC
>NA|TRBV5-1|NA|TRBJ1-1
CASSLGLFDPSNTEAFF
TGCGCCAGCAGCTTGGGCCTTTTTGATCCCTCGAACACTGAAGCTTTCTTT
>NA|TRBV12-3/TRBV12-4|NA|TRBJ2-3
CASSRPRDTQYF
TGTGCCAGCAGCAGACCACGAGATACGCAGTATTTT
>NA|TRBV14|once|TRBJ2-5
CASSHNLEQETQYF
TGTGCCAGCAGCCATAACCTAGAACAAGAGACCCAGTACTTC
>TRBD1|TRBV20-1|few|TRBJ2-5
CSAPRQGANEQYF
TGCAGTGCGCCTCGACAGGGGGCTAATGAGCAGTACTTC
>TRBD1|TRBV29-1|many|TRBJ2-5
CSVNRDSKETQYF
TGCAGCGTTAACCGGGACAGCAAAGAGACCCAGTACTTC
>NA|TRBV20-1|once|TRBJ2-3
CSASLLTEYTDTQYF
TGCAGTGCCAGCTTGTTGACCGAGTACACAGATACGCAGTATTTT
>NA|TRBV6-1|NA|TRBJ2-6
CASSEGYSVSGANVLTF
TGTGCCAGCAGTGAAGGGTACAGTGTGTCTGGGGCCAACGTCCTGACTTTC
>NA|TRBV7-9|few|TRBJ1-2
CASSYPTGYTF
TGTGCCAGCAGCTACCCAACTGGCTACACCTTC
>TRBD1|TRBV12-3/TRBV12-4|NA|TRBJ1-6
CASSPLTGGSPLHF
TGTGCCAGCAGCCCCCTGACAGGGGGTTCACCCCTCCACTTT
>NA|TRBV11-2|NA|TRBJ2-1
CASSLDIGGFREQFF
TGTGCCAGCAGCTTAGATATCGGAGGGTTTAGGGAGCAGTTCTTC
>NA|TRBV4-1|few|TRBJ2-4
CASSQGPTAKNIQYF
TGCGCCAGCAGCCAAGGTCCCACAGCCAAAAACATTCAGTACTTC
>NA|TRBV7-9|NA|TRBJ2-7
CASSDAGLHEQYF
TGTGCCAGCAGTGATGCAGGACTACACGAGCAGTACTTC
>NA|TRBV24-1|many|TRBJ2-1
CATSEPDSSYNEQFF
TGTGCCACCAGTGAGCCCGATAGCTCCTACAATGAGCAGTTCTTC
>TRBD1|TRBV6-1|NA|TRBJ1-5
CASIRTGGNNQPQHF
TGTGCCAGCATAAGGACAGGGGGAAACAATCAGCCCCAGCATTTT
>NA|TRBV20-1|few|TRBJ2-7
CSASQGPEYEQYF
TGCAGTGCTAGCCAAGGTCCCGAGTACGAGCAGTACTTC
>NA|TRBV18|NA|TRBJ2-5
CASSPPSLQEEQYF
TGTGCCAGCTCACCACCGTCTCTTCAGGAAGAGCAGTACTTC
>TRBD2|TRBV6-5|few|TRBJ2-3
CASSLRLGGSTDTQYF
TGTGCCAGCAGCTTACGGCTGGGGGGGAGCACAGATACGCAGTATTTT
>TRBD1|TRBV28|NA|TRBJ2-3
CASRRTGSADTQYF
TGTGCCAGCAGGAGGACAGGATCCGCCGATACGCAGTATTTT
>TRBD1|TRBV6-5|few|TRBJ2-7
CASRQPEQGQQYF
TGTGCCAGCAGACAACCTGAACAGGGGCAGCAGTACTTC